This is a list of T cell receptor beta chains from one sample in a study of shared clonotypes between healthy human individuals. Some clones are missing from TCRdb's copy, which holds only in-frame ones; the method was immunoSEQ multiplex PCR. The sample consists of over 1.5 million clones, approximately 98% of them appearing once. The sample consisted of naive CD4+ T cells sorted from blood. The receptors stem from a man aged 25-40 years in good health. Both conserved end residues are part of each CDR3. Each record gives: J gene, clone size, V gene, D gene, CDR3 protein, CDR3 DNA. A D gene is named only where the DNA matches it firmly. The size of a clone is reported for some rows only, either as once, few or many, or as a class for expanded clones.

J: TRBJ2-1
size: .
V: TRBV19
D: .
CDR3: CASSSHISIPEQFF
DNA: TGTGCCAGTAGTTCCCATATCTCCATACCCGAGCAGTTCTTC

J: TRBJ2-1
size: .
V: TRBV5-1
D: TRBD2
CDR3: CASSLAGVLSYNEQFF
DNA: TGCGCCAGCAGTCTAGCGGGAGTGTTGTCCTACAATGAGCAGTTCTTC

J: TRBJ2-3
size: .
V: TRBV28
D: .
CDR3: CASSLSGQYPDF
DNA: TGTGCCAGCAGTTTATCTGGACAGTATCCCGACTTT

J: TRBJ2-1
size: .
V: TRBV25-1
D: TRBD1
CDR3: CASSEGADRGKYEQFF
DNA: TGTGCCAGCAGTGAAGGCGCGGACAGGGGAAAGTATGAGCAGTTCTTC

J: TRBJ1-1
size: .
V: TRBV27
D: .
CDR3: CASSFQGLNTEAFF
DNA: TGTGCCAGCAGTTTTCAGGGGCTGAACACTGAAGCTTTCTTT

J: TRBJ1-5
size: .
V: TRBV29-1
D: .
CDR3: CSVETGNQPQHF
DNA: TGCAGCGTTGAAACGGGGAATCAGCCCCAGCATTTT

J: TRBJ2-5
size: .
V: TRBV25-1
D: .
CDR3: CASRESGRQETQYF
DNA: TGTGCCAGCAGGGAAAGCGGACGACAAGAGACCCAGTACTTC

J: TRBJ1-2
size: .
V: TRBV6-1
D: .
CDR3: CASSETINYGYTF
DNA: TGTGCCAGCAGTGAGACAATTAACTATGGCTACACCTTC

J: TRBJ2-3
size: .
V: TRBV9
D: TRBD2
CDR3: CASSATSGRVDTQYF
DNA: TGTGCCAGCAGCGCGACTAGCGGGAGGGTTGATACGCAGTATTTT

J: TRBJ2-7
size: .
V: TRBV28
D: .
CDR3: CASSSRVPYEQYF
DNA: TGTGCCAGCAGTTCCCGGGTACCCTACGAGCAGTACTTC

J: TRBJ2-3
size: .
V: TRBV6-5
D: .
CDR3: CASSYRRFGGTDTQYF
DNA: TGTGCCAGCAGTTACCGGAGATTCGGGGGCACAGATACGCAGTATTTT

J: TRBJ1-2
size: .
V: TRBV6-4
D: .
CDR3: CASSAYPTESYGYTF
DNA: TGTGCCAGCAGTGCCTACCCCACAGAAAGTTATGGCTACACCTTC

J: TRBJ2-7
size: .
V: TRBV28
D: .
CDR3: CASSGRVGRSTFYEQYF
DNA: TGTGCCAGCAGTGGGCGCGTAGGGAGGTCCACCTTCTACGAGCAGTACTTC

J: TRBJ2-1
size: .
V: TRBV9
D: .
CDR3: CASSGRQGVRDYNEQFF
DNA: TGTGCCAGCAGCGGGAGGCAGGGAGTCCGGGATTACAATGAGCAGTTCTTC

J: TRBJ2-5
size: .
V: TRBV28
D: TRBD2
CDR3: CASSLYGGSETQYF
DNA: TGTGCCAGCAGTTTATACGGCGGGAGTGAGACCCAGTACTTC

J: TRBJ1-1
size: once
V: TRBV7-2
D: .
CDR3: CASSSLTGRNTEAFF
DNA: TGTGCCAGCAGCTCCTTAACAGGGAGGAACACTGAAGCTTTCTTT

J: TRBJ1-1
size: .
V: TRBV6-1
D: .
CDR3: CASSDGGNTEAFF
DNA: TGTGCCAGCAGTGACGGAGGGAATACTGAAGCTTTCTTT

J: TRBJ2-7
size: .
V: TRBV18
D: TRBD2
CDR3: CASSQTGTSGEQYF
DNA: TGTGCCAGCTCACAGACCGGGACTAGCGGCGAGCAGTACTTC

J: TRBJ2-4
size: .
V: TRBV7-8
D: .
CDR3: CASSRPTGGLNIIQYF
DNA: TGTGCCAGCAGCCGACCGACAGGCGGGCTAAATATCATTCAGTACTTC

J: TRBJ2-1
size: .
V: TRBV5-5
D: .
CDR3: CASSLGLVGSYNEQFF
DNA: TGTGCCAGCAGCTTGGGCCTAGTGGGGTCCTACAATGAGCAGTTCTTC

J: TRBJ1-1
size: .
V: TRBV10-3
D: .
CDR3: CAISDGGGAFF
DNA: TGTGCCATCAGTGACGGGGGGGGAGCTTTCTTT

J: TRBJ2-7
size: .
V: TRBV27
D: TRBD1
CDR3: CASSPKGTGTYEQYF
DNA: TGTGCCAGCAGTCCAAAGGGGACAGGGACCTACGAGCAGTACTTC

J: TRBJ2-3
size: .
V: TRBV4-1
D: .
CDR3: CASSLVPLVLTDTQYF
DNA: TGCGCCAGCAGCCTAGTCCCCCTCGTCCTTACAGATACGCAGTATTTT

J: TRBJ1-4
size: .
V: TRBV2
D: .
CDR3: CASSGDNGAYNEKLFF
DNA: TGTGCCAGCAGCGGGGACAACGGGGCCTATAATGAAAAACTGTTTTTT

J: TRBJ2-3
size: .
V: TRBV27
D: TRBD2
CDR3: CASSFKGSGGRTDTQYF
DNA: TGTGCCAGCAGTTTTAAAGGTAGCGGGGGGCGCACAGATACGCAGTATTTT

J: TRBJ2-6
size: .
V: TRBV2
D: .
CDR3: CASSERDRTSSGANVLTF
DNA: TGTGCCAGCAGTGAGAGGGACAGGACTAGCTCTGGGGCCAACGTCCTGACTTTC

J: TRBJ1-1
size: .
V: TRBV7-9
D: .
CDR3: CASSLAFGRENTEAFF
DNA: TGTGCCAGCAGCTTAGCGTTTGGCAGGGAAAACACTGAAGCTTTCTTT

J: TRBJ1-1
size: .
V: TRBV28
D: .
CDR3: CASSADTNTEAFF
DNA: TGTGCCAGCAGTGCGGACACGAACACTGAAGCTTTCTTT

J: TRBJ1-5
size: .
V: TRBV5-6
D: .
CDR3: CASSLAGNSNQPQHF
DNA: TGTGCCAGCAGCTTGGCAGGGAATAGCAATCAGCCCCAGCATTTT

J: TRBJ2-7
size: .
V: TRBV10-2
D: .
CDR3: CASSAGRGTEQYF
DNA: TGCGCCAGCAGTGCTGGCAGAGGGACGGAGCAGTACTTC

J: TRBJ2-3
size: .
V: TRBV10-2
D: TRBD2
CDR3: CAPGLAGVVDTQYF
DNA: TGCGCCCCTGGACTAGCGGGAGTGGTAGATACGCAGTATTTT

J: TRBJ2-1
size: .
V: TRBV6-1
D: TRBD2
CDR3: CASSVASGRASYNEQFF
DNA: TGTGCCAGCAGTGTCGCCAGCGGGAGGGCGTCCTACAATGAGCAGTTCTTC

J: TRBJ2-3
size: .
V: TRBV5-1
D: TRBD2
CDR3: CASSSGLAGFTDTQYF
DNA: TGCGCCAGCAGCTCCGGACTAGCGGGTTTCACAGATACGCAGTATTTT

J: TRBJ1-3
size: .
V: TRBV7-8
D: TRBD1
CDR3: CASSATWTGSKSGNTIYF
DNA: TGTGCCAGCAGCGCGACCTGGACAGGGAGCAAGTCTGGAAACACCATATATTTT

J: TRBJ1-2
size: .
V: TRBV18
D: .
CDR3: CASSPLGSNYGYTF
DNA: TGTGCCAGCTCACCCCTAGGCAGCAACTATGGCTACACCTTC

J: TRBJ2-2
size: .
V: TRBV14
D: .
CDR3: CASSPEAGGITGELFF
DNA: TGTGCCAGCAGCCCTGAGGCGGGCGGAATCACCGGGGAGCTGTTTTTT

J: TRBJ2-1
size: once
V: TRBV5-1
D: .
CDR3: CASSLGAIDRDNEQFF
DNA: TGCGCCAGCAGCTTGGGGGCCATTGACAGAGACAATGAGCAGTTCTTC

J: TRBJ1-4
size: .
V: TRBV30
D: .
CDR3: CAWSERNEKLFF
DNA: TGTGCCTGGAGTGAGAGAAATGAAAAACTGTTTTTT

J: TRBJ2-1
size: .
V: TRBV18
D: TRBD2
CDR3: CASSPSSGSPNEQFF
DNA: TGTGCCAGCTCACCATCCAGCGGGAGTCCCAATGAGCAGTTCTTC

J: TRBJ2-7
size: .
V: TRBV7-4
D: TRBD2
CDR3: CASMDGGSIYEQYF
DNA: TGTGCCAGCATGGACGGCGGGAGTATCTACGAGCAGTACTTC

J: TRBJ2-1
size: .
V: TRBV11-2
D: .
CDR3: CASSYSYHLDEQFF
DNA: TGTGCCAGCAGCTATAGCTACCATCTCGATGAGCAGTTCTTC

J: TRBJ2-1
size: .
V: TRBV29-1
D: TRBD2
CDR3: CSVVLRLAGSSYNEQFF
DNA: TGCAGCGTCGTCCTCAGACTAGCGGGGAGCTCCTACAATGAGCAGTTCTTC

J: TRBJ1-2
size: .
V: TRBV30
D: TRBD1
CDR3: CAWTIDRGHGYTF
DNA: TGTGCCTGGACCATAGACAGGGGACATGGCTACACCTTC

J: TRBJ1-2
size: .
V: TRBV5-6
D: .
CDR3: CASSPGTPGHYGYTF
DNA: TGTGCCAGCAGCCCCGGGACACCGGGGCACTATGGCTACACCTTC

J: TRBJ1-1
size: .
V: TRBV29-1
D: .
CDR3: CSVEGRNTEAFF
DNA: TGCAGCGTTGAAGGCAGGAACACTGAAGCTTTCTTT

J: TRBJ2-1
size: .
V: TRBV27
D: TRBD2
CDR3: CASSSRLAVWNEQFF
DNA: TGTGCCAGCAGTTCCCGACTAGCGGTTTGGAATGAGCAGTTCTTC

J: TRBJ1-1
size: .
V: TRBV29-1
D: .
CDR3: CSVVRSNTEAFF
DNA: TGCAGCGTCGTGAGGTCGAACACTGAAGCTTTCTTT

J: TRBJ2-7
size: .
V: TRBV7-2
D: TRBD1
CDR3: CASSTGGGSYEQYF
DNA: TGTGCCAGCAGTACAGGGGGCGGCTCCTACGAGCAGTACTTC

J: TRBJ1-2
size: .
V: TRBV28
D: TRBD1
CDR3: CASSSAGTGGEGYTF
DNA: TGTGCCAGCAGTTCCGCAGGGACAGGGGGGGAAGGCTACACCTTC

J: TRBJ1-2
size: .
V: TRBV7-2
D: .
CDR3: CASSPDRRIYGYTF
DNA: TGTGCCAGCAGCCCAGATCGCAGAATCTATGGCTACACCTTC

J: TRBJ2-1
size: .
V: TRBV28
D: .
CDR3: CASSPDSITTYNEQFF
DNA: TGTGCCAGCAGTCCCGACTCAATCACTACCTACAATGAGCAGTTCTTC

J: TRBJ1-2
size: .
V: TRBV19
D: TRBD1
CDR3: CASSAGTGSTNYGYTF
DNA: TGTGCCAGTAGTGCCGGGACAGGGTCGACTAACTATGGCTACACCTTC

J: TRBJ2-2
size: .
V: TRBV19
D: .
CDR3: CASSIRPNTGELFF
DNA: TGTGCCAGTAGTATAAGACCGAACACCGGGGAGCTGTTTTTT

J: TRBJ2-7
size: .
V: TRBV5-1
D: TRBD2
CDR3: CASSLVTSAYEQYF
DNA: TGCGCCAGCAGCTTGGTAACTAGCGCCTACGAGCAGTACTTC

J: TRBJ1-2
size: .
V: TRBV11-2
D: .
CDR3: CASSSGPGYTF
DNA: TGTGCCAGCAGCTCAGGGCCTGGCTACACCTTC

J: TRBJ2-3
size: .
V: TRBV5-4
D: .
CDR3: CASSPAARDTQYF
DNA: TGTGCCAGCAGCCCCGCCGCCAGAGATACGCAGTATTTT

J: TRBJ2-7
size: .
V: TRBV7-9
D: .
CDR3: CASSLVGQTYEQYF
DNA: TGTGCCAGCAGCTTAGTGGGGCAGACTTACGAGCAGTACTTC